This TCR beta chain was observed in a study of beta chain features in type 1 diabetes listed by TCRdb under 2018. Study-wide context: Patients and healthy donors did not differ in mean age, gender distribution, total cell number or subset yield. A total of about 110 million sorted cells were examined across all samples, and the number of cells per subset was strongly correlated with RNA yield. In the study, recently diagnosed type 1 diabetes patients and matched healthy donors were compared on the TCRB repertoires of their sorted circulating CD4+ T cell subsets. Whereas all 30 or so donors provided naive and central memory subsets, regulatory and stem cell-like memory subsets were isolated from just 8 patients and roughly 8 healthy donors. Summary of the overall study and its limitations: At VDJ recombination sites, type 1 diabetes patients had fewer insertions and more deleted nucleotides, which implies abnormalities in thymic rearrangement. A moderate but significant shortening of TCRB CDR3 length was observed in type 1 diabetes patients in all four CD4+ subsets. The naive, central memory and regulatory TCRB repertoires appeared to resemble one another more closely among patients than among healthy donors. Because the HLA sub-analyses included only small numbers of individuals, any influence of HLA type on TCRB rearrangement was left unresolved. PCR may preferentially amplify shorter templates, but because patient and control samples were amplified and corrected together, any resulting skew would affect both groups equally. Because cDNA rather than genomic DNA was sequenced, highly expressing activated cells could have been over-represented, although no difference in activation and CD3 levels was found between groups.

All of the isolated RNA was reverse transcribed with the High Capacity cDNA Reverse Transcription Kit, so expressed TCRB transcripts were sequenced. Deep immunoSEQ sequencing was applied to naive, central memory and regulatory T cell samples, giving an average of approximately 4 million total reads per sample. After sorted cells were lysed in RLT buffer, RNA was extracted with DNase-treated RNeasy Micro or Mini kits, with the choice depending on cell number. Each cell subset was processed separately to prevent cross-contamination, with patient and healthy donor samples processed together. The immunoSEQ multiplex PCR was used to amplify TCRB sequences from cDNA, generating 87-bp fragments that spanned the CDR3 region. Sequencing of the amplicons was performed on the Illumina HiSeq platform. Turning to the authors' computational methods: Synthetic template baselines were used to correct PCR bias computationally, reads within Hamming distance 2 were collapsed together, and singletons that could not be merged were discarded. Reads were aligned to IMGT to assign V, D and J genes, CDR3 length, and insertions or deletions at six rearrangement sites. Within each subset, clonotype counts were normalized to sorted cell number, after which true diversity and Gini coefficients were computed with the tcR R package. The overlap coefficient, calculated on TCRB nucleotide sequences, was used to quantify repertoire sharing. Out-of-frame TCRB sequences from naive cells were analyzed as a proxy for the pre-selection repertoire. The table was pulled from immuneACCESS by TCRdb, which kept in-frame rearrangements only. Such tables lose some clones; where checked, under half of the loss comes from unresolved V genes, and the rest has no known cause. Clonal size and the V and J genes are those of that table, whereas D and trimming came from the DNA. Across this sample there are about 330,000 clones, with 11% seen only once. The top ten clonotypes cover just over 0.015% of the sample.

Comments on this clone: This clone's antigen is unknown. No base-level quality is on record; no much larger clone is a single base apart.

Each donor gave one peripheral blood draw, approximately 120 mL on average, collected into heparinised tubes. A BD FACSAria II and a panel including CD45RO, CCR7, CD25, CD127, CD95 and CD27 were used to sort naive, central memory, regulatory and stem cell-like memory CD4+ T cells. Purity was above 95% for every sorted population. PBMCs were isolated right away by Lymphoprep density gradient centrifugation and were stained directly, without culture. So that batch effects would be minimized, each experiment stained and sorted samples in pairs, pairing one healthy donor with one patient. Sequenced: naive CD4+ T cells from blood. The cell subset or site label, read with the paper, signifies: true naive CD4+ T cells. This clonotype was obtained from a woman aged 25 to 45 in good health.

The CDR3 loop reads CAWIAGGHLPQYF. The DNA sequence is as follows: TGTGCCTGGATAGCGGGAGGTCATTTGCCGCAGTATTTT. The rearranged chain carries TRBV30 and TRBJ2-3, with 10 middle bases fitting TRBD2. The CDR3 numbers 13 residues from cysteine through phenylalanine. This entry keeps only the CDR3 DNA: 39 bases, framed from base 1. Here V drops 4 bases and J drops 10 bases, and the junction holds 8 bases not matched to any gene. The germline V gene (reference sequence) supplies CDR1 GTSNPN and CDR2 SVGIG.